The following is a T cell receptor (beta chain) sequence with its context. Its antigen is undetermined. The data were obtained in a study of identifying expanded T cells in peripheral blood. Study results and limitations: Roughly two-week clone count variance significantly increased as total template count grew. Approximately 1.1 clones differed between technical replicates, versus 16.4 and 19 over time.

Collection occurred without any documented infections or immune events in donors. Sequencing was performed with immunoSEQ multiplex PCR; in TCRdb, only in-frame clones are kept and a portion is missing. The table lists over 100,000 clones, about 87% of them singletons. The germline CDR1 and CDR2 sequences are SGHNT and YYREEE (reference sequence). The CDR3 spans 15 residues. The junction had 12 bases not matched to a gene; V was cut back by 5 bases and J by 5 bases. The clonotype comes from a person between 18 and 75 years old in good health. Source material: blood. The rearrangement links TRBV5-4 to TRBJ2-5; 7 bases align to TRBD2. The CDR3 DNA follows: TGTGCCAGCAGTACCCCAGCGGGGACCCTTGAGACCCAGTACTTC. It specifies CASSTPAGTLETQYF.